Given below is one T cell receptor beta chain in context. What it recognizes is unknown. Libraries were prepared by immunoSEQ multiplex PCR; TCRdb keeps only in-frame clonotypes and omits some of them. The sample shows 110,000 or so clones, 88% of them seen only once. This sample stems from a study of T cell responses to AZD1222 COVID-19 vaccine. Findings and limits, study-wide: The donor cohort was predominantly white British with a female majority, and clonal diversity may have been underestimated.

The germline V and J ends were trimmed by 9 bases and 3 bases, with 14 bases remaining between them. The CDR3 spans 14 residues. CDR1 and CDR2 from the germline V gene are ENHRY and SYGVKD. The starting material was peripheral blood, obtained on day 0 of AZD1222 vaccination. This TCR was recovered from an adult in good health. The V gene is TRBV10-3, the J gene TRBJ2-2; TRBD2 might be the D (6 bases). This chain's CDR3 is CAMGGVQDTGELFF. For the CDR3, the DNA is TGTGCCATGGGGGGTGTACAGGACACCGGGGAGCTGTTTTTT.